This T cell receptor (beta chain) was obtained from a study of blood T cell repertoires in COVID-19. Study-wide context: The samples span acute and convalescent COVID-19 from the United States, Italy and Spain.

This clone occurred once. The assay was immunoSEQ multiplex PCR, and TCRdb's table has in-frame clones only and misses some. The repertoire includes some 100,000 clones, 80% to 90% of them detected once, and roughly 2.6% sits in the top ten. Per the germline V gene, CDR1 is KGHDR and CDR2 is SFDVKD. The CDR3 spans 15 residues. V shed 1 base and J shed 1 base, with 9 bases lying between them. Residents of 24 US areas, aged roughly 18 to 95 years, made up the participants. Clinical histories supplied by participants themselves formed the basis of cohort assignment. Recovered participants had two consecutive negative NP/OP PCR tests, healthcare professional clearance, or symptom resolution.

The V gene is TRBV24-1, the J gene TRBJ2-5, with D perhaps TRBD1 (6 bases). Input material: PBMCs or T cells enriched from blood (not recorded which). The TCR was taken from a woman between 45 and 60 years old who had recovered from COVID-19. The CDR3 nucleotides are TGTGCCACCAGTGATTTTATACAGGGCCAAGAGACCCAGTACTTC. It codes for CATSDFIQGQETQYF.